This T cell receptor beta chain was captured by sequencing in a study of shared clonotypes between healthy human individuals. Sequenced by immunoSEQ multiplex PCR; TCRdb stores in-frame clones only, minus some. This sample has about 2 million clones, with 85% to 95% found just once. Germline CDR1 reads SGHNT; CDR2 reads YYREEE (reference sequence). This CDR3 region has 14 residues. Trimming shortened V by 0 bases and J by 5 bases, and 11 bases separated the two germline ends. The rearrangement joins TRBV5-4 to TRBJ1-1; D might be TRBD1 (5 bases). The receptor was isolated from a man aged 18 to 29 in good health. The sequenced sample was naive CD4+ T cells sorted from blood. Subset noted: CD45RA+ positively selected. The CDR3 region has the DNA TGTGCCAGCAGCTTGGTAGAGGGGTGGACTGAAGCTTTCTTT. It is translated as CASSLVEGWTEAFF. The variable domain in full, with the rest retrieved from reference TRBV5-4 and TRBJ1-1, is ETGVTQSPTHLIKTRGQQVTLRCSSQSGHNTVSWYQQALGQGPQFIFQYYREEENGRGNFPPRFSGLQFPNYSSELNVNALELDDSALYLCASSLVEGWTEAFFGQGTRLTVV.